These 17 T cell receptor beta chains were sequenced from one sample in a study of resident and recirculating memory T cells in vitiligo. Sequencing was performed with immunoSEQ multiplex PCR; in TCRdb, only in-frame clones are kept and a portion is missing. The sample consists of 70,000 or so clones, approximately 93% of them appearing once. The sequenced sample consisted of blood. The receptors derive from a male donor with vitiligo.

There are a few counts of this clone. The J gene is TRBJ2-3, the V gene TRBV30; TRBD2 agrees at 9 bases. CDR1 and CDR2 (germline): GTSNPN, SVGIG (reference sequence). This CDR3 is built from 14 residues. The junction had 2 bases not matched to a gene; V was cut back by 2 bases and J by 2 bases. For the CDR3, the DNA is TGTGCCTGGAGTAGCGGGGGGCTCACAGATACGCAGTATTTT. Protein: CAWSSGGLTDTQYF.

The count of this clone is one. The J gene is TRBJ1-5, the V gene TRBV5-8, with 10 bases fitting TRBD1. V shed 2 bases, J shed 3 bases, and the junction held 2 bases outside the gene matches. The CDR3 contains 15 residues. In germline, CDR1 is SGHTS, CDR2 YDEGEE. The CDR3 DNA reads TGTGCCAGCAGCTTAGGGACAGGGGACAATCAGCCCCAGCATTTT. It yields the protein CASSLGTGDNQPQHF. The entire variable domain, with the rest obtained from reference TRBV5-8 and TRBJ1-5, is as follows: EAGVTQSPTHLIKTRGQQATLRCSPISGHTSVYWYQQALGLGLQFLLWYDEGEERNRGNFPPRFSGRQFPNYSSELNVNALELEDSALYLCASSLGTGDNQPQHFGDGTRLSIL.

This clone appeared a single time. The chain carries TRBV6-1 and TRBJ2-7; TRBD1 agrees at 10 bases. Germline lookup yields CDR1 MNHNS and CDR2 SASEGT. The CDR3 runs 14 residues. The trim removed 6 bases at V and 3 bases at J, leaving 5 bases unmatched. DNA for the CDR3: TGTGCCAGCAGGGCCGGGACAGGGGTCTACGAGCAGTACTTC. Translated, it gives CASRAGTGVYEQYF.

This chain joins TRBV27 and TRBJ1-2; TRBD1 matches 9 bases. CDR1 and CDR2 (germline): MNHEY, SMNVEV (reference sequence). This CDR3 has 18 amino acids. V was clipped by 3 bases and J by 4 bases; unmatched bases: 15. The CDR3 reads CASSLSPPHRGRGYGYTF. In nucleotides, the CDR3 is TGTGCCAGCAGTTTGTCCCCCCCTCACAGGGGGCGCGGCTATGGCTACACCTTC.

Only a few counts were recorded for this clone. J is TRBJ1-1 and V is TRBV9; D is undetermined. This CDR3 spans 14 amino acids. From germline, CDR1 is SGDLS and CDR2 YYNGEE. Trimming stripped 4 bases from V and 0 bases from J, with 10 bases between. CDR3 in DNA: TGTGCCAGCAGCCCCGGGTATATGAACACTGAAGCTTTCTTT. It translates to CASSPGYMNTEAFF.

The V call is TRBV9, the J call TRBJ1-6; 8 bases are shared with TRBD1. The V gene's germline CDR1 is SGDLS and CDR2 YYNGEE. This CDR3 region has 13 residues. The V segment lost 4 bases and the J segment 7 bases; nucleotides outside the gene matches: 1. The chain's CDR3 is CASSRDRNSPLHF. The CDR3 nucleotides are TGTGCCAGCAGCAGGGACAGGAATTCACCCCTCCACTTT.

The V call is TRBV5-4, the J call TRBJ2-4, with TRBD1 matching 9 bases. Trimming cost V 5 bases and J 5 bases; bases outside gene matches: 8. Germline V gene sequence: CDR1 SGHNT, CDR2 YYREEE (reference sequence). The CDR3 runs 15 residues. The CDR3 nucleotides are TGTGCCAGCAGAAGGGGACAGGGCCCCGAAAACATTCAGTACTTC. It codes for CASRRGQGPENIQYF.

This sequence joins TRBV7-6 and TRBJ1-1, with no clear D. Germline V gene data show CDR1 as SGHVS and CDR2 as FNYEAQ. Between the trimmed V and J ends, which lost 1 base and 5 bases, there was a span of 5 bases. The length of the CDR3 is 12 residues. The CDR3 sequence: CASSLVLTEAFF. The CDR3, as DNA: TGTGCCAGCAGCTTAGTCTTGACTGAAGCTTTCTTT.

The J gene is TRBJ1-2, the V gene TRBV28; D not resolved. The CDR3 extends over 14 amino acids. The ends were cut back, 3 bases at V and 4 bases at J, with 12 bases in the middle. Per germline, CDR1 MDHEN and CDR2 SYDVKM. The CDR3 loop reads CASSLTPVGYGYTF. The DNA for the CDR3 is TGTGCCAGCAGTTTGACTCCCGTGGGCTATGGCTACACCTTC.

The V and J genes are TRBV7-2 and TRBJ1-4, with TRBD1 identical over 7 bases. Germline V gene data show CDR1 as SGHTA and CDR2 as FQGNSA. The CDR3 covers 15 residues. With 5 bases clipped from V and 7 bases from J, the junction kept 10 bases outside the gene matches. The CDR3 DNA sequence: TGTGCCAGCAGCGTACGGACAGGAGGGTTTGAAAAACTGTTTTTT. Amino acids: CASSVRTGGFEKLFF.

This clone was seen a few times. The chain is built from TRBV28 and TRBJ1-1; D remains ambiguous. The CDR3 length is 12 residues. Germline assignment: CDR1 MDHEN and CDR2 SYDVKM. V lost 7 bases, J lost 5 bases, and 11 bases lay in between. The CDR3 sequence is CASTFRETEAFF. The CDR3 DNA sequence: TGTGCCAGCACCTTCCGAGAGACTGAAGCTTTCTTT.

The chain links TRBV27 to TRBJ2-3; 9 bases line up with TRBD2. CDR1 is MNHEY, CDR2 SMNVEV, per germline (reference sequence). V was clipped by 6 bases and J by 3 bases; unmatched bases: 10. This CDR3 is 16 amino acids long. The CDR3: CASRTLGTSLTDTQYF. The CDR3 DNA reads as TGTGCCAGCAGGACTCTCGGGACTAGCCTTACAGATACGCAGTATTTT.

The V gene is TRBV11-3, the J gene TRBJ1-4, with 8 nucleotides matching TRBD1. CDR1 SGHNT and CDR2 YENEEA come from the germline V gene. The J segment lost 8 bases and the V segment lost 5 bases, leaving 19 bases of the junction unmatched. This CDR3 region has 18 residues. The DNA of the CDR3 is TGTGCCAGCAGCCGATACAGGGGGGATAAACGTTGGAGAGAAAAACTGTTTTTT. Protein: CASSRYRGDKRWREKLFF.

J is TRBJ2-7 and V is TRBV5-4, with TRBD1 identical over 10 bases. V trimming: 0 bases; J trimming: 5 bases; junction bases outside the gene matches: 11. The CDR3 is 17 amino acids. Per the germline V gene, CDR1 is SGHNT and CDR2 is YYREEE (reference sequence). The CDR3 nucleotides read TGTGCCAGCAGCTTGGTCTATTCGACAGGGGGCCCCAACGAGCAGTACTTC. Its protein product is CASSLVYSTGGPNEQYF.

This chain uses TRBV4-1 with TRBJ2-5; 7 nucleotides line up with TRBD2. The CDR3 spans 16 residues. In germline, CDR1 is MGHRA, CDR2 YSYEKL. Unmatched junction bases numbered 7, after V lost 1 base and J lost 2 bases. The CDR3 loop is CASSQVGRGIQETQYF. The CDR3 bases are TGCGCCAGCAGCCAAGTTGGGCGGGGGATACAAGAGACCCAGTACTTC.

CDR3 loop: CASSPQGRDGNTIYF. The DNA of the CDR3 is TGTGCCAGCAGCCCCCAGGGCAGGGATGGAAACACCATATATTTT. V usage is TRBV7-2 and J usage is TRBJ1-3; D is perhaps TRBD1 (5 bases). The ends were cut back, 5 bases at V and 3 bases at J, with 14 bases in the middle. This CDR3 contains 15 residues. Germline V gives CDR1 SGHTA, CDR2 FQGNSA.

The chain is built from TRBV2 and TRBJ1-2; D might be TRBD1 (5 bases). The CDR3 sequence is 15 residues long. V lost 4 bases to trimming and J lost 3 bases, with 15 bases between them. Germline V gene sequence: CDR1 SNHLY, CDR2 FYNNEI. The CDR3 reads CASSVGQGVDYGYTF. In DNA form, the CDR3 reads TGTGCCAGCAGTGTAGGGCAGGGTGTAGACTATGGCTACACCTTC. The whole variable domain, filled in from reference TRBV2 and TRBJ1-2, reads EPEVTQTPSHQVTQMGQEVILRCVPISNHLYFYWYRQILGQKVEFLVSFYNNEISEKSEIFDDQFSVERPDGSNFTLKIRSTKLEDSAMYFCASSVGQGVDYGYTFGSGTRLTVV.